A single sample is the source of the 3 T cell receptor beta chains below, sequenced in a study of OX40 agonist ivuxolimab in advanced cancers. Clones were read by immunoSEQ multiplex PCR, and TCRdb kept only the in-frame ones, dropping some. The sample includes tens of thousands of clones, about 87% of them seen just once. This specimen was CD4+ or CD8+ T cells sorted from blood, taken in a trial of the OX40 agonist ivuxolimab. The receptors here all came from an adult with an advanced solid tumor such as melanoma, head and neck, liver or kidney cancer.

Only one count was recorded for this clone. This chain uses TRBV28 with TRBJ2-3; D might be TRBD1 (6 bases). This CDR3 region has 13 residues. The germline V and J ends were trimmed by 11 bases and 0 bases, with 12 bases remaining between them. Germline V lookup: CDR1 MDHEN, CDR2 SYDVKM. Here the CDR3 DNA reads TGTGCCTGGGGGCCACCAAGCACAGATACGCAGTATTTT. The encoded protein is CAWGPPSTDTQYF. Full variable domain (missing parts from reference TRBV28 and TRBJ2-3): DVKVTQSSRYLVKRTGEKVFLECVQDMDHENMFWYRQDPGLGLRLIYFSYDVKMKEKGDIPEGYSVSREKKERFSLILESASTNQTSMYLCAWGPPSTDTQYFGPGTRLTVL.

The chain links TRBV5-4 to TRBJ1-2; D uncertain. The CDR3 runs to 13 residues. Germline loops: CDR1 SGHNT, CDR2 YYREEE (reference sequence). With 1 base removed from V and 1 base from J, the gap between germline ends came to 5 bases. The CDR3 region is CASSLRVNYGYTF. CDR3 in DNA: TGTGCCAGCAGCTTGAGGGTTAACTATGGCTACACCTTC.

The rearrangement uses TRBV12-5 and TRBJ2-2; 7 bases agree with TRBD1. The CDR3 is 16 amino acids. From germline, CDR1 is LGHNT and CDR2 FRNRAP. Trimming cost V 1 base and J 4 bases; bases outside gene matches: 6. The CDR3 reads CASGLGGGPSTGELFF. CDR3 coding DNA: TGTGCTAGTGGTTTGGGAGGGGGCCCGAGCACCGGGGAGCTGTTTTTT.